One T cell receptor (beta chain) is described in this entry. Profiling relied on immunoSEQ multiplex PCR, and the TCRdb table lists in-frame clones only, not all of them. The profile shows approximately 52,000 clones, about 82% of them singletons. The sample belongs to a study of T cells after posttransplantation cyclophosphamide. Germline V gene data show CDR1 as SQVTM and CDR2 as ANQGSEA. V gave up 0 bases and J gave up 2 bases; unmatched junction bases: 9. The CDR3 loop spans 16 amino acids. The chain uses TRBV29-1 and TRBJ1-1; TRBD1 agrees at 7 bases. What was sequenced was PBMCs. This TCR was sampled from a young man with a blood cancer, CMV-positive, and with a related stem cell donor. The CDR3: CSVEDRRDSLNTEAFF. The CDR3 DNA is TGCAGCGTTGAAGATCGCCGGGACAGCCTCAACACTGAAGCTTTCTTT.